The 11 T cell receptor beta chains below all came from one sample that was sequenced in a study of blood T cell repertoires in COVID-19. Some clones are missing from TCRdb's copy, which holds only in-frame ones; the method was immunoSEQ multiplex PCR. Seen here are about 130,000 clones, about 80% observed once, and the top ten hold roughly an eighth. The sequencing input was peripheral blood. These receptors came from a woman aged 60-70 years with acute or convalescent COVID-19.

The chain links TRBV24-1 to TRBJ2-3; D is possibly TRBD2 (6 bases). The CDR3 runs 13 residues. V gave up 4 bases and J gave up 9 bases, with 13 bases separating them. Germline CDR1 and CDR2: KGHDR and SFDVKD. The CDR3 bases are TGTGCCACCAGTGACCCGACTAGGACCACGCAGTATTTT. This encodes CATSDPTRTTQYF.

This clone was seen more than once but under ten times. CDR3 protein: CASSPDRGGYTF. CDR3 in DNA: TGTGCCAGCTCACCCGACAGGGGTGGCTACACCTTC. The chain uses TRBV18 and TRBJ1-2; 8 bases agree with TRBD1. Unmatched junction bases numbered 1, after V lost 3 bases and J lost 7 bases. CDR3 length: 12 amino acids. Germline CDR1 KGHSH, CDR2 LQKENI. The full variable domain, in which reference TRBV18 and TRBJ1-2 provide the parts outside the CDR3, is NAGVMQNPRHLVRRRGQEARLRCSPMKGHSHVYWYRQLPEEGLKFMVYLQKENIIDESGMPKERFSAEFPKEGPSILRIQQVVRGDSAAYFCASSPDRGGYTFGSGTRLTVV.

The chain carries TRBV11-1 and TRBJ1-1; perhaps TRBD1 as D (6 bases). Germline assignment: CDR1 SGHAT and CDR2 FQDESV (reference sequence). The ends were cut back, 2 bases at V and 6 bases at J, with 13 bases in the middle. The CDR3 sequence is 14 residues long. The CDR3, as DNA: TGTGCCAGCAGCTTAATAATTGGGGGCTCTGAAGCTTTCTTT. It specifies CASSLIIGGSEAFF.

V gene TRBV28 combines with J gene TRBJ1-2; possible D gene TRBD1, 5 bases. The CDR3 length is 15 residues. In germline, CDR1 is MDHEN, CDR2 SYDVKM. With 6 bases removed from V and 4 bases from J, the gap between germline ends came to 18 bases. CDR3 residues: CASSRGGSTPYGYTF. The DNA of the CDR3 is TGTGCCAGCAGCCGGGGGGGTAGCACCCCCTATGGCTACACCTTC.

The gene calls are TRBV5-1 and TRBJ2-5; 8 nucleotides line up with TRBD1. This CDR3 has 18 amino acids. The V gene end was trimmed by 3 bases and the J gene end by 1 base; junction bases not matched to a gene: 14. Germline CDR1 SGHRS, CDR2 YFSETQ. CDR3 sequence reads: CASSWGPNPGQGQETQYF. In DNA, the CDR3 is TGCGCCAGCAGCTGGGGACCGAACCCTGGACAGGGCCAAGAGACCCAGTACTTC.

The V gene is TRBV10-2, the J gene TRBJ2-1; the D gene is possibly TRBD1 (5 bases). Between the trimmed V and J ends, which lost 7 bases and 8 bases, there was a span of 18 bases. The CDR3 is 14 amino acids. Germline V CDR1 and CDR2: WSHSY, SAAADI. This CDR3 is CASKQGPSWDEQFF. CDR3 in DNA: TGCGCCAGCAAGCAGGGCCCCTCCTGGGATGAGCAGTTCTTC.

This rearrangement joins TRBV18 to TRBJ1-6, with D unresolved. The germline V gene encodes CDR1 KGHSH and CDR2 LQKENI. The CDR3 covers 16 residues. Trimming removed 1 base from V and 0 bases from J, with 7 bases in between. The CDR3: CASSPRASSYNSPLHF. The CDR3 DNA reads TGTGCCAGCTCACCACGGGCGAGCTCCTATAATTCACCCCTCCACTTT.

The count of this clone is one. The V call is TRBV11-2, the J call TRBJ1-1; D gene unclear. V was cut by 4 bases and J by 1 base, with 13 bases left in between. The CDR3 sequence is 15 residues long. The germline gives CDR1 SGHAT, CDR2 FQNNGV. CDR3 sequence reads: CASSSRRGSNTEAFF. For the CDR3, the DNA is TGTGCCAGCAGCTCAAGGCGGGGATCGAACACTGAAGCTTTCTTT.

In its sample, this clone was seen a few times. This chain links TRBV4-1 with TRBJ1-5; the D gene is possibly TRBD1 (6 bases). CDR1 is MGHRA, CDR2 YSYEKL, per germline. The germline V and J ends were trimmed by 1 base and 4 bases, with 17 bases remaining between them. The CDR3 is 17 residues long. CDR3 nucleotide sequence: TGCGCCAGCAGCCAAGCTAGGACAGCGACGCTAAATCAGCCCCAGCATTTT. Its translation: CASSQARTATLNQPQHF.

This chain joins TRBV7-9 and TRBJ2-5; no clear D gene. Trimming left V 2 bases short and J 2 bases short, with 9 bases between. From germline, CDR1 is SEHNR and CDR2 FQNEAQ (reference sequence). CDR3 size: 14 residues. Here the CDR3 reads CASSLLLSQETQYF. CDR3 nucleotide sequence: TGTGCCAGCAGCTTATTGCTGAGTCAAGAGACCCAGTACTTC.

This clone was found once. CDR3 in amino acids: CATTTQAGGGGNTIYF. CDR3 nucleotides: TGTGCCACCACCACCCAGGCAGGGGGCGGTGGAAACACCATATATTTT. The V call is TRBV10-3, the J call TRBJ1-3; 8 bases agree with TRBD1. This CDR3 region has 16 residues. J gave up 3 bases and V 10 bases, and 14 bases lay outside the gene matches. The germline CDR1 and CDR2 sequences are ENHRY and SYGVKD.